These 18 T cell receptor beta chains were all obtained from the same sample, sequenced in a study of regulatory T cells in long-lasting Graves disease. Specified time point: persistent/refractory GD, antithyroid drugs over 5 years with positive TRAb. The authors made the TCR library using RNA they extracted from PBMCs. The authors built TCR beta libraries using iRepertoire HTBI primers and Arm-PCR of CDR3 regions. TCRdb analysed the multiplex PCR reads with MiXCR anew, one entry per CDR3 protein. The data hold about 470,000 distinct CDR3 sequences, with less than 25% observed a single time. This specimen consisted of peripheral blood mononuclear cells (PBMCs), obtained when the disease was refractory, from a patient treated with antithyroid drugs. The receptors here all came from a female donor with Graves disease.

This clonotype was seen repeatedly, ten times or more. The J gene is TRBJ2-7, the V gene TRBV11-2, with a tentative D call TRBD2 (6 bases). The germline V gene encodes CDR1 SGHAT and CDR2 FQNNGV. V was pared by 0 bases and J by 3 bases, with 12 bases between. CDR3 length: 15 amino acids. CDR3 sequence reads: CASSLEVNGGYEQYF. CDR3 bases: TGTGCCAGCAGCTTAGAAGTGAACGGGGGCTACGAGCAGTACTTC.

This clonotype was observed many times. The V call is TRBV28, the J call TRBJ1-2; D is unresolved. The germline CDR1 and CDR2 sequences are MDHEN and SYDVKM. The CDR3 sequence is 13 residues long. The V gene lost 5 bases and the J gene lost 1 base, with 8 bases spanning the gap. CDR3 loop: CASSLSNNYGYTF. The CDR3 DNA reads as TGTGCCAGCAGTCTTTCAAATAACTATGGCTACACCTTC.

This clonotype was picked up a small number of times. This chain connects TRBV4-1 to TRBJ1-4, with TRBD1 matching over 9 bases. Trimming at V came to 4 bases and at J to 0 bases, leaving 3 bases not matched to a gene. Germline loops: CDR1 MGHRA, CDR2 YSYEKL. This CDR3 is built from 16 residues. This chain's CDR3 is CASSRQGEATNEKLFF. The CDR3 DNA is TGCGCCAGCAGCCGACAGGGGGAGGCAACTAATGAAAAACTGTTTTTT.

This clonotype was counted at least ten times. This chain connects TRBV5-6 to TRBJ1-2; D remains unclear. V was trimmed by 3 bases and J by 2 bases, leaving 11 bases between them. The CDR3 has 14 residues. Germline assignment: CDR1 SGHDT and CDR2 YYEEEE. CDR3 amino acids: CASSWTEANYGYTF. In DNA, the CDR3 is TGTGCCAGCAGCTGGACGGAGGCCAACTATGGCTACACCTTC.

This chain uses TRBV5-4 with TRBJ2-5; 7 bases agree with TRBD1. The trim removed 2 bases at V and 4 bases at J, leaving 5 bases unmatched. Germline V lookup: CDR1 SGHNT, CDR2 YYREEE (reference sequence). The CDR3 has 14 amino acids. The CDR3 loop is CASSFRRGRETQYF. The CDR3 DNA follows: TGTGCCAGCAGCTTTCGAAGGGGGCGAGAGACCCAGTACTTC.

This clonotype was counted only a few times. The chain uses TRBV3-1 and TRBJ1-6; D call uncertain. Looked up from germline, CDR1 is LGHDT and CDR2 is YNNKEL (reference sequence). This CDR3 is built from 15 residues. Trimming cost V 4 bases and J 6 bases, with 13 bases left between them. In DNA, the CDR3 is TGTGCCAGCAGCCCAGCCCCAGATGGTAATTCACCCCTCCACTTT. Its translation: CASSPAPDGNSPLHF.

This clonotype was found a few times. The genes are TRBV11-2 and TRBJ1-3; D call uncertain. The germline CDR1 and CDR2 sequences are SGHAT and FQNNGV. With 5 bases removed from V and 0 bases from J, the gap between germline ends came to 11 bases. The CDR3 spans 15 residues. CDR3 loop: CASSPTRSSGNTIYF. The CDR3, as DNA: TGTGCCAGCAGCCCGACGCGGAGCTCTGGAAACACCATATATTTT.

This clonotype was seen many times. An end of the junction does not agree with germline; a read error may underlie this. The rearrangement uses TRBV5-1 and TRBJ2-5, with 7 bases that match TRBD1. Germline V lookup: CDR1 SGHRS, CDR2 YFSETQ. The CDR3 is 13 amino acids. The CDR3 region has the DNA TGTGCCAGCAGCTTACAGGGGCCAGAGACCCAGTACTTC. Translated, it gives CASSLQGPETQYF.

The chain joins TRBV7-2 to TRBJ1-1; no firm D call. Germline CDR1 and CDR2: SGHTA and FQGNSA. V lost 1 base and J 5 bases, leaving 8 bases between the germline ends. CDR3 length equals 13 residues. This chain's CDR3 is CASSLVASTEAFF. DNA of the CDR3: TGTGCCAGCAGCTTAGTAGCTTCTACTGAAGCTTTCTTT.

The CDR3 coding sequence is TGTGCCAGCAGCTTAGTCCTGACAGGGCCGTCCTACGAGCAGTACTTC. Translated: CASSLVLTGPSYEQYF. This chain connects TRBV7-2 to TRBJ2-7, with TRBD1 matching over 7 bases. The V gene end was trimmed by 1 base and the J gene end by 1 base; junction bases not matched to a gene: 7. There are 16 residues in the CDR3. Looked up from germline, CDR1 is SGHTA and CDR2 is FQGNSA.

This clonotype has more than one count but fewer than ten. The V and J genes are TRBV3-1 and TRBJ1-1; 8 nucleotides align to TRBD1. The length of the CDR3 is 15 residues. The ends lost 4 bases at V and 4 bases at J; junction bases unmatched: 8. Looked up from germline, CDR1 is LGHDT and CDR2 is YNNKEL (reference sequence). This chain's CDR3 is CASSPPGQGSTEAFF. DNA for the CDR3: TGTGCCAGCAGCCCTCCTGGACAGGGTAGCACTGAAGCTTTCTTT.

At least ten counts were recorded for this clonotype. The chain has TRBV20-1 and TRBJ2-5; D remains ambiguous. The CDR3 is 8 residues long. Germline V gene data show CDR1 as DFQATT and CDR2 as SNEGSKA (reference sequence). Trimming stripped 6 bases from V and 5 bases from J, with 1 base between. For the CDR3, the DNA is TGCAGTGCGGAGACCCAGTACTTC. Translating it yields CSAETQYF.

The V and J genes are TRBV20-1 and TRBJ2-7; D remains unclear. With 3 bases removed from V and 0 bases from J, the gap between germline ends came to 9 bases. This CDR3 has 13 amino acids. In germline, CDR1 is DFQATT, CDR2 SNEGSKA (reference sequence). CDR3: CSASGGNSYEQYF. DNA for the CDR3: TGCAGTGCTAGCGGCGGAAACTCCTACGAGCAGTACTTC.

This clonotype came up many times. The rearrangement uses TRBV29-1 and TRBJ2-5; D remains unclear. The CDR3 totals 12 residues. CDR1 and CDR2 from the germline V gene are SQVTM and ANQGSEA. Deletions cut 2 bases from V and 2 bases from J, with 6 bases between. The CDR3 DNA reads TGCAGCGTTGAAAGGTCGCAAGAGACCCAGTACTTC. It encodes CSVERSQETQYF.

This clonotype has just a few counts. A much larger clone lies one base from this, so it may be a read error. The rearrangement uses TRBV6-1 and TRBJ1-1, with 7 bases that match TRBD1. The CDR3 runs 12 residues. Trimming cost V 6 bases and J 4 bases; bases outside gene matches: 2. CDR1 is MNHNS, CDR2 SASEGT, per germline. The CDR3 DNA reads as TGTGCCAGCAGAACAGGGGTCACTGAAGCTTTCTTT. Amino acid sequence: CASRTGVTEAFF.

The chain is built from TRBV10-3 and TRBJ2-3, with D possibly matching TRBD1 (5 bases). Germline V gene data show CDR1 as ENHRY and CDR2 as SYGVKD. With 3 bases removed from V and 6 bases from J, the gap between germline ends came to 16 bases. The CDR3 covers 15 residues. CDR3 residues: CAISDPRTSVDTQYF. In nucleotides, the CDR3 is TGTGCCATCAGTGACCCTCGGACATCGGTGGATACGCAGTATTTT.

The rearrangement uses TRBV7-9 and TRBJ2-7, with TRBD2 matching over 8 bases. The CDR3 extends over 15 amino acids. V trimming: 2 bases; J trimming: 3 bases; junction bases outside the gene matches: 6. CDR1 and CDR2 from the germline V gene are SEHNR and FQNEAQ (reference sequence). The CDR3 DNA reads TGTGCCAGCAGCTTAAGGGGGACTAGTGACTACGAGCAGTACTTC. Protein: CASSLRGTSDYEQYF.

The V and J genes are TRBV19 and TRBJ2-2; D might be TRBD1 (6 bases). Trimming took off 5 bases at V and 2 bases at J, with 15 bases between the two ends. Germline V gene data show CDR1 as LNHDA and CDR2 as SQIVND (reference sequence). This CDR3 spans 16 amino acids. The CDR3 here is CASSYTGPTNTGELFF. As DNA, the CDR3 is TGTGCCAGTAGTTACACAGGGCCAACCAACACCGGGGAGCTGTTTTTT.